Here is one T cell receptor beta chain with its context. This record belongs to a study of blood T cell repertoires in COVID-19. Study at large: In each case, the material was cDNA or gDNA derived from T cells, B-cell-depleted T cells, or PBMCs.

How the authors handled the data: Reference gene primer amplification gave estimated nucleated cell counts. The assay was immunoSEQ multiplex PCR, and TCRdb's table has in-frame clones only and misses some. V, J and clone size were drawn from that table, and D and trimming were deduced from the DNA. The sample lists about 100,000 clones; 60% to 80% were seen once. The CDR3 length is 15 residues. With V trimmed by 4 bases and J by 2 bases, 5 bases remained unmatched. CDR1 is SGHRS and CDR2 is YFSETQ in the germline V gene. The rearrangement links TRBV5-1 to TRBJ1-2; TRBD1 matches 10 bases. The source material was peripheral blood. The TCR originated in a man aged 60 to 75 with active or convalescent COVID-19. CDR3 DNA sequence: TGCGCCAGCAGCCCCCCGGGACAGGGGAACTATGGCTACACCTTC. Translating gives CASSPPGQGNYGYTF.